Below are 17 T cell receptor beta chains sequenced from a single sample in a study of CD8 T cells in Susac syndrome (dated by TCRdb to the late 2010s). The method was the immunoSEQ multiplex PCR assay. RNA was extracted with the RNeasy kit and roughly 0.45 to 1 ug was reverse transcribed using random hexamers. TCRdb reprocessing: public reads trimmed at Q25 with fastp, clones called with MiXCR, in-frame beta chains kept. Under each unique CDR3 protein, matching rows form one entry showing the most common genes and DNA. For this sample there are 300,000 to 350,000 distinct CDR3 sequences; approximately 90% appear just once. The top ten clones comprise 0.06% to 0.075% of the sample. The source material was CD4+ T cells from PBMCs. These receptors were taken from a human donor with multiple sclerosis.

The chain combines TRBV6-1 with TRBJ2-7, with 7 bases fitting TRBD2. CDR1 and CDR2 (germline): MNHNS, SASEGT. This CDR3 has 17 amino acids. The V and J ends lost 1 base and 0 bases, in that order; junction bases with no gene match: 9. CDR3 amino acids: CASSEVFWGGSSYEQYF. Written as DNA, the CDR3 is TGTGCCAGCAGTGAAGTTTTCTGGGGGGGGAGCTCCTACGAGCAGTACTTC.

The chain couples TRBV7-9 to TRBJ2-4; D assignment may be TRBD1 or TRBD2 (5 bases each). Looked up from germline, CDR1 is SEHNR and CDR2 is FQNEAQ (reference sequence). Trimming cost V 1 base and J 0 bases, with 16 bases left between them. CDR3 size: 18 residues. This chain's CDR3 is CASSLGWGSLRAKNIQYF. DNA for the CDR3: TGTGCCAGCAGCTTAGGATGGGGGAGCCTTCGAGCCAAAAACATTCAGTACTTC. Based on the CDR3 plus reference TRBV7-9 and TRBJ2-4, the full variable domain is DTGVSQNPRHKITKRGQNVTFRCDPISEHNRLYWYRQTLGQGPEFLTYFQNEAQLEKSRLLSDRFSAERPKGSFSTLEIQRTEQGDSAMYLCASSLGWGSLRAKNIQYFGAGTRLSVL.

This rearrangement joins TRBV12-3 or TRBV12-4 to TRBJ1-5, with D perhaps TRBD1 (6 bases). Trimming took off 3 bases at V and 5 bases at J, with 17 bases between the two ends. The CDR3 extends over 16 amino acids. Here the CDR3 reads CASSFRGAGTYQPQHF. CDR3 bases: TGTGCCAGCAGTTTTAGGGGGGCAGGTACCTATCAGCCCCAGCATTTT.

As DNA, the CDR3 is TGTGCCATCAGGGCACTAGCGGGGGTCGGAGATACGCAGTATTTT. Translation gives CAIRALAGVGDTQYF. The chain recombines TRBV10-3 with TRBJ2-3; 11 bases map to TRBD2. The CDR3 totals 15 residues. Germline CDR1 reads ENHRY; CDR2 reads SYGVKD. Unmatched junction bases numbered 7, after V lost 6 bases and J lost 5 bases.

The rearrangement uses TRBV27 and TRBJ1-2; D not certain. The V gene's germline CDR1 is MNHEY and CDR2 SMNVEV (reference sequence). V gave up 5 bases and J gave up 2 bases, with 6 bases separating them. The CDR3 loop spans 12 amino acids. This CDR3 reads CASSNPNYGYTF. CDR3 sequence (DNA): TGTGCCAGCAGTAACCCGAACTATGGCTACACCTTC.

V is TRBV19 and J is TRBJ2-1; D possibly corresponds to TRBD1 (5 bases). Germline values: CDR1 LNHDA, CDR2 SQIVND (reference sequence). V gave up 7 bases and J gave up 1 base, with 11 bases separating them. The CDR3 is 14 residues long. CDR3 nucleotide sequence: TGTGCCAGTACCCTCAGGGTATCCTACAATGAGCAGTTCTTC. Protein sequence: CASTLRVSYNEQFF.

The chain employs TRBV19 and TRBJ1-1, with D tentatively TRBD1 (5 bases). From germline, CDR1 is LNHDA and CDR2 SQIVND (reference sequence). The CDR3 runs to 12 residues. The V end was cut by 2 bases, the J end by 8 bases, with 9 bases between. CDR3 residues: CASSIMGQEAFF. In nucleotides, the CDR3 is TGTGCCAGTAGTATAATGGGGCAAGAAGCTTTCTTT.

J is TRBJ2-3 and V is TRBV15; possible D gene TRBD2, 6 bases. Trimming removed 0 bases from V and 3 bases from J, with 16 bases in between. CDR1 LNHNV and CDR2 YYDKDF come from the germline V gene (reference sequence). CDR3 length equals 17 residues. The CDR3 region is CATSRDNSLEGTDTQYF. The CDR3 bases are TGTGCCACCAGCAGAGATAACTCATTGGAGGGTACAGATACGCAGTATTTT.

The chain employs TRBV20-1 and TRBJ1-1; 8 positions agree with TRBD1. CDR3 size: 13 residues. Germline CDR1 DFQATT, CDR2 SNEGSKA (reference sequence). V trimming: 5 bases; J trimming: 0 bases; junction bases outside the gene matches: 2. This CDR3 reads CSARQGMNTEAFF. The CDR3 DNA reads TGCAGTGCTCGACAGGGGATGAACACTGAAGCTTTCTTT.

This chain uses TRBV4-2 with TRBJ2-4; TRBD2 aligns across 8 bases. With 1 base clipped from V and 7 bases from J, the junction kept 3 bases outside the gene matches. Per the germline V gene, CDR1 is LGHNA and CDR2 is YNFKEQ. This CDR3 contains 14 residues. The CDR3 loop is CASSQVSGANIQYF. The CDR3 DNA is TGTGCCAGCAGCCAAGTTAGCGGGGCTAACATTCAGTACTTC.

The genes are TRBV2 and TRBJ1-2; TRBD1 is a possible D gene (6 bases). The length of the CDR3 is 15 residues. The V end was cut by 3 bases, the J end by 7 bases, with 18 bases between. Germline CDR1 reads SNHLY; CDR2 reads FYNNEI. For the CDR3, the DNA is TGTGCCAGCAGTGAGCTCGGGGGGACACGAGGTGGCTACACCTTC. Its translation is CASSELGGTRGGYTF.

The chain is built from TRBV30 and TRBJ2-1; the match to TRBD2 covers 7 bases. The CDR3 is 11 amino acids. V lost 4 bases to trimming and J lost 11 bases; unmatched junction nucleotides: 5. Germline assignment: CDR1 GTSNPN and CDR2 SVGIG (reference sequence). Here the CDR3 reads CAWNTGGQQFF. CDR3 nucleotides: TGTGCCTGGAATACGGGAGGACAGCAGTTCTTC.

This clonotype was counted a single time. This rearrangement joins TRBV6-2 or TRBV6-3 to TRBJ1-5; TRBD1 might be the D (5 bases). Per the germline V gene, CDR1 is MNHEY and CDR2 is SVGEGT. The CDR3 loop spans 15 amino acids. Trimming removed 6 bases at V and 2 bases at J, with 14 bases between. CDR3 DNA sequence: TGTGCCAGCAGGGACGGGACTCTGGGCAATCAGCCCCAGCATTTT. This encodes CASRDGTLGNQPQHF.

The CDR3 sequence: CASSPQVGVGAFF. In nucleotides, the CDR3 is TGTGCCAGCAGCCCACAGGTGGGCGTTGGAGCTTTCTTT. The chain uses TRBV7-2 and TRBJ1-1; maybe TRBD1 (5 bases). Per the germline V gene, CDR1 is SGHTA and CDR2 is FQGNSA. The CDR3 is 13 residues long. V was shortened by 5 bases and J by 10 bases, with 17 bases between the two germline ends.

The V and J genes are TRBV5-1 and TRBJ2-2; possible D gene TRBD1, 6 bases. In germline, CDR1 is SGHRS, CDR2 YFSETQ. The V and J ends lost 6 bases and 4 bases respectively, with 16 bases between them. The CDR3 covers 15 residues. CDR3 sequence (DNA): TGCGCCAGCATGCTAACGCCGACAGGCACCGGGGAGCTGTTTTTT. The encoded protein is CASMLTPTGTGELFF.

The gene calls are TRBV20-1 and TRBJ1-1, with D perhaps matching TRBD1 (5 bases). This CDR3 comprises 14 residues. CDR1 DFQATT and CDR2 SNEGSKA come from the germline V gene (reference sequence). V was pared by 2 bases and J by 1 base, with 11 bases between. The chain's CDR3 is CSARPLRENTEAFF. CDR3 DNA: TGCAGTGCTAGACCGCTCAGGGAGAACACTGAAGCTTTCTTT.

This chain connects TRBV19 to TRBJ2-7; D is possibly TRBD1 (6 bases). Trimming took off 10 bases at V and 5 bases at J, with 18 bases between the two ends. The CDR3 is 13 residues long. Germline V lookup: CDR1 LNHDA, CDR2 SQIVND (reference sequence). In DNA form, the CDR3 reads TGTGCCACCTCACAGGGAAGTGGCAACGAGCAGTACTTC. Translating it yields CATSQGSGNEQYF.